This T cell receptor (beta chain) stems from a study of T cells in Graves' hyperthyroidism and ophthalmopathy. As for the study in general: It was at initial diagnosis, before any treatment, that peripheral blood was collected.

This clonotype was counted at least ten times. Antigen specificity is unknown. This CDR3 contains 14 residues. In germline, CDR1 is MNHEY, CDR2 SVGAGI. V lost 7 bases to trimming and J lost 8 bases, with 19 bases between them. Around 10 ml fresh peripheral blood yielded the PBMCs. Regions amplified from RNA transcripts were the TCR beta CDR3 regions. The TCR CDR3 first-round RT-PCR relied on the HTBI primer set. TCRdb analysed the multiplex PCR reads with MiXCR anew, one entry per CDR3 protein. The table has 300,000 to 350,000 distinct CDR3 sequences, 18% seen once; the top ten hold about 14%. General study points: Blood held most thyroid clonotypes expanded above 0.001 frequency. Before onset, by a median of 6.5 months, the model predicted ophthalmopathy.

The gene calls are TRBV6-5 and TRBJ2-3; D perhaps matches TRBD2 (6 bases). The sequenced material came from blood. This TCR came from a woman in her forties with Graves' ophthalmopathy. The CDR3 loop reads CASITSLGHVTQYF. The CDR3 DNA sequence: TGTGCCAGCATTACTAGCTTGGGTCATGTTACGCAGTATTTT.